Included here is one T cell receptor (beta chain) sequence, with context. Its target is not known. TCRdb reanalysed the RT-PCR reads using MiXCR and keeps one entry per CDR3 protein. This sample has more than 450,000 distinct CDR3 sequences, with approximately 7.1% found just once. This specimen belongs to a study of response to subunit inactivated influenza vaccine. Study-wide results and limits: New T cells are recruited in small numbers by each seasonal influenza vaccination, according to the authors' suggestion.

The CDR3 loop spans 16 amino acids. The junction had 5 bases not matched to a gene; V was cut back by 3 bases and J by 3 bases. CDR1 and CDR2 (germline): KGHSH, LQKENI. The sample in question was PBMCs from blood, obtained about 23 months after vaccination. This chain connects TRBV18 to TRBJ2-3; 11 bases agree with TRBD2. The TCR was taken from a man aged 50-75 years who received an inactivated influenza vaccine. This CDR3 reads CASSPLTSGRTDTQYF. The CDR3 DNA reads TGTGCCAGCTCACCCCTCACTAGCGGGAGAACAGATACGCAGTATTTT.